This entry is about one T cell receptor beta chain. Per the germline V gene, CDR1 is SQVTM and CDR2 is ANQGSEA. The CDR3 length is 12 residues. V was cut by 6 bases and J by 2 bases, with 11 bases left in between. This sample was taken from a study of spatial heterogeneity in lung cancer. Described time point: blood at routine non-recurrence follow-up after resection. Material for sequencing was whole RNA from tumor, nontumor lung or frozen PBMC, left unsorted. TCRdb fed the 5' RACE reads into MiXCR, producing one record per CDR3 protein. Among roughly 120,000 distinct CDR3 sequences listed, 12% were seen once.

The material was PBMCs, obtained at follow-up. The chain is built from TRBV29-1 and TRBJ2-7, with a tentative D call TRBD1 (6 bases). The sequence was obtained from a male donor with early-stage non-small cell lung cancer. The DNA of the CDR3 is TGCAGCGTCAAACAGGGCCCCTACGAGCAGTACTTC. It codes for CSVKQGPYEQYF.